This entry lists 19 T cell receptor beta chains sequenced from one sample in a study of cytomegalovirus exposure and HLA in healthy donors. Both 60 Vbeta primers and 13 Jbeta primers went into the PCR. This table comes from immunoSEQ multiplex PCR, and its TCRdb copy is limited to in-frame clones, with some not included. Of about 150,000 clones listed, approximately 84% were seen once; the top ten hold 4.8%. Sequencing was carried out using PBMCs. The receptors shown here come from a girl aged 10-17 years in good health and CMV-seropositive.

The chain recombines TRBV5-6 with TRBJ1-5; tentatively, D is TRBD1 (5 bases). From germline, CDR1 is SGHDT and CDR2 YYEEEE. The CDR3 runs to 14 residues. Trimming left V 3 bases short and J 0 bases short, with 7 bases between. The CDR3 region has the DNA TGTGCCAGCAGCTCCAGGGTTAGCAATCAGCCCCAGCATTTT. It specifies CASSSRVSNQPQHF.

This chain joins TRBV28 and TRBJ2-7; 10 bases fit TRBD1. The V gene end was trimmed by 8 bases and the J gene end by 2 bases; junction bases not matched to a gene: 12. The CDR3 has 16 amino acids. Looked up from germline, CDR1 is MDHEN and CDR2 is SYDVKM. CDR3 region: CASLSIDRGPTYEQYF. CDR3 bases: TGTGCCAGCCTTTCCATTGACAGGGGGCCGACCTACGAGCAGTACTTC.

V gene TRBV7-8 combines with J gene TRBJ2-5; maybe TRBD1 (7 bases). The germline V gene encodes CDR1 SGHVS and CDR2 FQNEAQ. Trimming removed 4 bases at V and 1 base at J, with 16 bases between. This CDR3 is 16 amino acids long. DNA of the CDR3: TGTGCCAGCAGCTCCAGGGGGGCTGATCTCCAAGAGACCCAGTACTTC. Translating it yields CASSSRGADLQETQYF.

The chain combines TRBV15 with TRBJ1-2; D not resolved. Between the trimmed V and J ends, which lost 1 base and 8 bases, there was a span of 11 bases. Germline lookup yields CDR1 LNHNV and CDR2 YYDKDF (reference sequence). The CDR3 contains 13 residues. The DNA for the CDR3 is TGTGCCACCAGCAGAGGAGCCAGGATCGGCTACACCTTC. It is translated as CATSRGARIGYTF.

The J gene is TRBJ1-2, the V gene TRBV6-5; no firm D call. Germline lookup yields CDR1 MNHEY and CDR2 SVGAGI. The CDR3 has 13 amino acids. Trimming cost V 0 bases and J 0 bases, with 2 bases left between them. The CDR3 reads CASSYSTNYGYTF. CDR3 DNA: TGTGCCAGCAGTTACTCCACTAACTATGGCTACACCTTC.

The chain uses TRBV11-3 and TRBJ2-7; no clear D gene. Deletions cut 5 bases from V and 2 bases from J, with 7 bases between. The V gene's germline CDR1 is SGHNT and CDR2 YENEEA. The CDR3 runs 12 residues. CDR3 in amino acids: CASSPLPYEQYF. CDR3 coding DNA: TGTGCCAGCAGCCCCCTACCCTACGAGCAGTACTTC.

This chain connects TRBV11-2 to TRBJ2-5; tentative D call: TRBD2 (6 bases). V was clipped by 1 base and J by 4 bases, with 13 bases between them. Per germline, CDR1 SGHAT and CDR2 FQNNGV. The CDR3 runs to 15 residues. Here the CDR3 reads CASSLGVGGRETQYF. The CDR3 bases are TGTGCCAGCAGCTTAGGGGTCGGAGGGAGAGAGACCCAGTACTTC.

The chain joins TRBV4-1 to TRBJ1-2; possibly TRBD1 for D (6 bases). V was pared by 1 base and J by 5 bases, with 11 bases between. The CDR3 is 14 residues long. Germline loops: CDR1 MGHRA, CDR2 YSYEKL. In DNA, the CDR3 is TGCGCCAGCAGCCAAGTGGGGGCAGTTTATGGCTACACCTTC. This translates into CASSQVGAVYGYTF.

J is TRBJ2-7 and V is TRBV5-1; possible D gene TRBD1, 7 bases. Germline V lookup: CDR1 SGHRS, CDR2 YFSETQ. The CDR3 spans 15 residues. Trimming stripped 4 bases from V and 4 bases from J, with 18 bases between. In nucleotides, the CDR3 is TGCGCCAGCAGCCGAGGGGGCGGGACAACTTACGAGCAGTACTTC. Translation: CASSRGGGTTYEQYF.

V and J are TRBV11-2 and TRBJ2-7; D remains unclear. Germline CDR1 and CDR2: SGHAT and FQNNGV. The CDR3 has 10 amino acids. V lost 5 bases and J 5 bases, leaving 4 bases between the germline ends. For the CDR3, the DNA is TGTGCCAGCAGCGCGGACGAGCAGTACTTC. Its translation is CASSADEQYF.

This clone was seen more than once but under ten times. J is TRBJ1-6 and V is TRBV28; D is unclear. CDR1 MDHEN and CDR2 SYDVKM come from the germline V gene. The CDR3 spans 21 residues. Trimming stripped 1 base from V and 0 bases from J, with 22 bases between. Here the CDR3 DNA reads TGTGCCAGCAGTTTATCTGCTCCTGTCTTTGGCTCTAGCTCCTATAATTCACCCCTCCACTTT. Residues: CASSLSAPVFGSSSYNSPLHF.

This chain links TRBV28 with TRBJ1-2; no reliable D call. The CDR3 totals 14 residues. The ends were cut back, 5 bases at V and 4 bases at J, with 14 bases in the middle. Germline CDR1 is MDHEN and CDR2 is SYDVKM. CDR3 sequence reads: CASSPSRQFYGYTF. In DNA, the CDR3 is TGTGCCAGCAGTCCTAGTAGGCAGTTCTATGGCTACACCTTC.

The rearrangement joins TRBV4-1 to TRBJ1-2, with D uncertain. Germline values: CDR1 MGHRA, CDR2 YSYEKL. The germline V and J ends were trimmed by 1 base and 3 bases, with 9 bases remaining between them. The length of the CDR3 is 14 residues. DNA for the CDR3: TGCGCCAGCAGCCAAGTCATGGGCGACTATGGCTACACCTTC. It yields the protein CASSQVMGDYGYTF.

This clone showed up just a few times. This sequence joins TRBV6-1 and TRBJ2-5; a weak D match, TRBD2 (7 bases). Germline V gene data show CDR1 as MNHNS and CDR2 as SASEGT. V lost 5 bases and J 4 bases, leaving 17 bases between the germline ends. This CDR3 region has 15 residues. This CDR3 reads CASSPEGGGSETQYF. The CDR3, as DNA: TGTGCCAGCAGTCCAGAAGGGGGGGGGTCAGAGACCCAGTACTTC.

This clone appeared a few times. The chain is built from TRBV19 and TRBJ1-2, with 7 positions matching TRBD1. The CDR3 has 14 residues. J was trimmed by 1 base and V by 6 bases; bases with no gene match: 5. CDR1 is LNHDA and CDR2 is SQIVND in the germline V gene (reference sequence). In DNA form, the CDR3 reads TGTGCCAGTAGGGCCCAGGGGGATAACTATGGCTACACCTTC. It translates to CASRAQGDNYGYTF. The full variable domain, completed using reference TRBV19 and TRBJ1-2, is DGGITQSPKYLFRKEGQNVTLSCEQNLNHDAMYWYRQDPGQGLRLIYYSQIVNDFQKGDIAEGYSVSREKKESFPLTVTSAQKNPTAFYLCASRAQGDNYGYTFGSGTRLTVV.

The chain employs TRBV6-5 and TRBJ1-2, with 10 bases fitting TRBD1. J gave up 5 bases and V 7 bases, and 7 bases lay outside the gene matches. The CDR3 spans 14 residues. Germline V gives CDR1 MNHEY, CDR2 SVGAGI. The CDR3 sequence is CASTKTGGGYGYTF. In nucleotides, the CDR3 is TGTGCCAGCACCAAGACAGGGGGCGGGTATGGCTACACCTTC.

The rearrangement uses TRBV5-1 and TRBJ1-3; the D is unclear. Per the germline V gene, CDR1 is SGHRS and CDR2 is YFSETQ. V gave up 2 bases and J gave up 2 bases, with 23 bases separating them. CDR3 length: 19 residues. As DNA, the CDR3 is TGCGCCAGCAGCTTCGGACTGCGGATGATGGCCGATACTGGAAACACCATATATTTT. It encodes CASSFGLRMMADTGNTIYF. The full variable domain, its missing parts supplied by reference TRBV5-1 and TRBJ1-3, is KAGVTQTPRYLIKTRGQQVTLSCSPISGHRSVSWYQQTPGQGLQFLFEYFSETQRNKGNFPGRFSGRQFSNSRSEMNVSTLELGDSALYLCASSFGLRMMADTGNTIYFGEGSWLTVV.

The rearrangement uses TRBV4-1 and TRBJ1-4, with D tentatively TRBD1 (6 bases). In germline, CDR1 is MGHRA, CDR2 YSYEKL. The length of the CDR3 is 15 residues. Deletions cut 0 bases from V and 8 bases from J, with 13 bases between. The CDR3 DNA is TGCGCCAGCAGCCAAGACCCCGGGGACAACGAAAAACTGTTTTTT. This translates into CASSQDPGDNEKLFF.

The J gene is TRBJ1-2, the V gene TRBV2, with a weak D call TRBD1 (5 bases). The CDR3 sequence is 15 residues long. Per germline, CDR1 SNHLY and CDR2 FYNNEI. V gave up 3 bases and J gave up 1 base, with 12 bases separating them. For the CDR3, the DNA is TGTGCCAGCAGTGAGGGGGGGGGAAATAACTATGGCTACACCTTC. Amino acid sequence: CASSEGGGNNYGYTF.